This T cell receptor beta chain was retrieved from a study of blood T cells in healthy people across ages. A sample-barcoded 5' primer and a J-beta primer mix were used in a second PCR of roughly 7 to 11 cycles. TCRdb re-called the 5' RACE reads through MiXCR, storing one row per CDR3 protein. The sample yields roughly 1.5 million distinct CDR3 sequences, around 40% seen once. The V end lost 2 bases, the J end lost 11 bases, and 12 bases lay between the germline ends. Germline CDR1 is MRHNA and CDR2 is SNTAGT. The CDR3 totals 13 residues. Sequences were obtained from blood. This TCR was recovered from a woman in her late teens or twenties in good health. This chain uses TRBV6-4 with TRBJ1-4, with D unclear. The CDR3 bases are TGTGCCAGCAGTGACGAGTTGGGTTCTAAACTGTTTTTT. Its translation: CASSDELGSKLFF.